This TCR beta chain was recorded in a study of radiation and T cells in renal cell carcinoma. Study results and caveats: Baseline intratumoral clonotype presence is unknown without pretreatment biopsies. From baseline, blood top tumor clonotypes peaked at 2 weeks post-radiation.

With 3 bases removed from V and 2 bases from J, the gap between germline ends came to 14 bases. Germline V gives CDR1 MNHNS, CDR2 SASEGT. This CDR3 region has 15 residues. Noted time point: blood 2 weeks post-SBRT. Treatment indicated: 15 Gy SBRT to primary tumor, nephrectomy 4 weeks later. The tumor was a clear cell renal cell carcinoma. For this clone: The antigen remains undetermined.

The assay was immunoSEQ multiplex PCR, and TCRdb's table has in-frame clones only and misses some. The table lists roughly 130,000 clones, approximately 90% of them singletons. This sequence joins TRBV6-1 and TRBJ2-7; D is tentatively TRBD1 or TRBD2 (5 bases each). This TCR came from an older woman with renal cell carcinoma. Sequences were derived from blood, sampled from a patient whose treatment included radiotherapy and nephrectomy. In DNA form, the CDR3 reads TGTGCCAGCAGTGAGCCCGGGACGCTTCCCTACGAGCAGTACTTC. Translation gives CASSEPGTLPYEQYF.